The sequence of this TCR beta chain was determined in a study of graft-versus-host responses after intestinal transplantation. At the level of the study: All recipients were given anti-thymocyte globulin induction, and tacrolimus and steroids were then administered for around three years. Study-wide findings and caveats: Subjects displaying graft-donor T cell macrochimerism possessed elevated graft-versus-host to host-versus-graft clonal ratios inside allografts. GvH clones were found in recipient marrow; some appeared first in ileum or blood.

Measured with immunoSEQ multiplex PCR; TCRdb has only the in-frame clones, and not every one. The sample lists roughly 99,000 clones; around 90% were seen once. With regard to this clone: Its antigen is currently unknown.

Germline V gene lookup returns CDR1 PRHDT and CDR2 FYEKMQ (reference sequence). CDR3 length equals 14 residues. Trimming at V came to 4 bases and at J to 8 bases, leaving 3 bases not matched to a gene. This receptor was identified in a human donor who was the organ donor for an intestinal transplant. This sample comprised unstimulated CD8+ T cells sorted from spleen or lymph node cells, obtained before transplant. The chain recombines TRBV13 with TRBJ1-6, with TRBD1 matching 9 bases. CDR3 protein: CASSSGTGYSPLHF. CDR3 coding DNA: TGTGCCAGCAGCTCCGGGACAGGGTATTCACCCCTCCACTTT.